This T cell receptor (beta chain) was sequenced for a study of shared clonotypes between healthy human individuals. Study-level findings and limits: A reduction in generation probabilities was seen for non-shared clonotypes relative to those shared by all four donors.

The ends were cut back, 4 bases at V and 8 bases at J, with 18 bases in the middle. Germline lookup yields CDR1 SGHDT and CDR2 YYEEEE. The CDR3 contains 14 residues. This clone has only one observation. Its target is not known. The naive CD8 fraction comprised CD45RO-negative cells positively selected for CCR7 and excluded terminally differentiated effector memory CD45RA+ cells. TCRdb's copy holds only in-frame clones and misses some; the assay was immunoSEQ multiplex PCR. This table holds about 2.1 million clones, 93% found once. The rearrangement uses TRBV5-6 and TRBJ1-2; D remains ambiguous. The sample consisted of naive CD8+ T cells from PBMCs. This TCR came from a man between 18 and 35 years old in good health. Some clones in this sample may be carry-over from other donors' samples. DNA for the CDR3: TGTGCCAGCAGCACAACCAGTCCTGCTAGAGGCTACACCTTC. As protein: CASSTTSPARGYTF.